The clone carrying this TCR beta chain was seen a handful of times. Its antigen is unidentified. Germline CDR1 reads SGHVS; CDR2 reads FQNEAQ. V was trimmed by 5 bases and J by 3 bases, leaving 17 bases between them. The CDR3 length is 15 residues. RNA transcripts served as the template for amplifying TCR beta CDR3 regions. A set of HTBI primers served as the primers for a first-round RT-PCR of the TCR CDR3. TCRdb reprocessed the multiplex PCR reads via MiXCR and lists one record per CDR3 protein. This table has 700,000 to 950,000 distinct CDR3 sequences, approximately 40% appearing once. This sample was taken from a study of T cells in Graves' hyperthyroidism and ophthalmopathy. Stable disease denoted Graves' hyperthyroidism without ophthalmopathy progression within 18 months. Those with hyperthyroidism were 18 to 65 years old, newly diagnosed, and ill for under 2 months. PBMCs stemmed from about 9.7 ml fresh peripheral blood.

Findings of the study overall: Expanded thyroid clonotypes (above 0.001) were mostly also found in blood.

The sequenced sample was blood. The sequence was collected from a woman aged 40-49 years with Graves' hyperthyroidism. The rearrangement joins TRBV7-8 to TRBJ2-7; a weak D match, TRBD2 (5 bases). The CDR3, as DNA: TGTGCCAGCAGCCCGTTTCGGGATACTAGCTACGAGCAGTACTTC. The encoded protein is CASSPFRDTSYEQYF.